Ten or more counts support the clone carrying this T cell receptor beta chain. Its antigen is still unknown. Unique molecular identifiers were incorporated during preparation of the TCRbeta library. TCRdb processed the PCR reads anew with MiXCR; each CDR3 protein has one entry. The repertoire holds about 7,200 distinct CDR3 sequences, approximately 5.1% seen once, with roughly 24% in the top ten. The CDR3 runs 16 residues. V dropped 3 bases and J dropped 2 bases, with 14 bases sitting between them. The germline V gene has CDR1 SGDLS and CDR2 YYNGEE. This record belongs to a study of T-cell reconstitution after alpha-beta-depleted transplantation in children. Study results and limitations: By one year post-transplant, T-cell counts and diversity largely arose from T cells that were newly produced.

The V call is TRBV9, the J call TRBJ1-4; tentative D call: TRBD1 (6 bases). Here the sequenced sample was PBMCs, mostly from graft donor cells, taken 180 days after TCRalphabeta/CD19-depleted stem cell transplant. The sequence came from a child less than two years old who had a stem cell transplant for acute myeloid leukemia, so the T cells may come from the graft donor. The CDR3 protein is CASSALQGLTNEKLFF. The CDR3 DNA reads TGTGCCAGCAGCGCCCTACAGGGCCTCACTAATGAAAAACTGTTTTTT.